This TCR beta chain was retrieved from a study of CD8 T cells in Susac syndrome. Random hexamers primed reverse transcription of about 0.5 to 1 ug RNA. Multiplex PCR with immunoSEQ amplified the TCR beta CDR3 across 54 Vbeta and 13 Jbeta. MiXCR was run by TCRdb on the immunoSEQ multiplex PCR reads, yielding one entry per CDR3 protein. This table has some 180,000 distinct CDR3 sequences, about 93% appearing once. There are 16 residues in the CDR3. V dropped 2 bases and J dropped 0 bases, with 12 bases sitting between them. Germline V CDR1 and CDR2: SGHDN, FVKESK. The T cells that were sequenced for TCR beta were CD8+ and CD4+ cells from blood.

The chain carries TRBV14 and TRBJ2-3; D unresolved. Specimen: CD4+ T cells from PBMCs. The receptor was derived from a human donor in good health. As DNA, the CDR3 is TGTGCCAGCAGCCAACGTGGCCACCGTAGCACAGATACGCAGTATTTT. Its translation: CASSQRGHRSTDTQYF.